This T cell receptor (beta chain) was identified in a study of T cell changes during pregnancy in multiple sclerosis. Germline V gene sequence: CDR1 SGHTA, CDR2 FQGNSA. Unmatched junction bases numbered 5, after V lost 1 base and J lost 2 bases. The length of the CDR3 is 18 residues. This table comes from immunoSEQ multiplex PCR, and its TCRdb copy is limited to in-frame clones, with some not included. The table has about 34,000 clones, roughly 89% seen once. The rearrangement uses TRBV7-2 and TRBJ2-2, with TRBD2 identical over 12 bases. The sample here was CD8+ T cells from peripheral blood mononuclear cells, taken in the third trimester of pregnancy. The origin of this receptor is a female donor with multiple sclerosis, enrolled in a pregnancy study. The CDR3 here is CASSLGLAGVRNTGELFF. For the CDR3, the DNA is TGTGCCAGCAGCTTAGGACTAGCGGGGGTACGCAACACCGGGGAGCTGTTTTTT. Drawing the rest from reference TRBV7-2 and TRBJ2-2, the complete variable domain is GAGVSQSPSNKVTEKGKDVELRCDPISGHTALYWYRQSLGQGLEFLIYFQGNSAPDKSGLPSDRFSAERTGGSVSTLTIQRTQQEDSAVYLCASSLGLAGVRNTGELFFGEGSRLTVL.